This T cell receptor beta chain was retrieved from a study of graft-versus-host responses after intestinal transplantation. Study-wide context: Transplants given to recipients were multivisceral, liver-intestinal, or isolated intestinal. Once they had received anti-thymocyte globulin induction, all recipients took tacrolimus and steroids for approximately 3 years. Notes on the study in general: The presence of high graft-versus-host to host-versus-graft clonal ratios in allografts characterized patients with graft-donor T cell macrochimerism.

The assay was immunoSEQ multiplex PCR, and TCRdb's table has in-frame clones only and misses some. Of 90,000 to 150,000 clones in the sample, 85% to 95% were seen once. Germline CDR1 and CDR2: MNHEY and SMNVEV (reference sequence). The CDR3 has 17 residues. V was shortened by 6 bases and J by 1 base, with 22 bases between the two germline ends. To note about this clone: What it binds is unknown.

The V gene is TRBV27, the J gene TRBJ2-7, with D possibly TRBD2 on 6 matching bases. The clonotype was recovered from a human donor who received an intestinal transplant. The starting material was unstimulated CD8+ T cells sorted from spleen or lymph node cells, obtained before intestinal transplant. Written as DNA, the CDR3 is TGTGCCAGCAGCCTCGGGGGACGGTCTCCCCCTTCCTACGAGCAGTACTTC. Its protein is CASSLGGRSPPSYEQYF.